This is a list of T cell receptor beta chains from one sample in a study of T cell repertoires in cytomegalovirus infection. From the reads, TCRdb called clonotypes with MiXCR, one entry per CDR3 protein. The data contain 400,000 or so distinct CDR3 sequences, 15% to 20% of them singletons. Sequenced input: PBMCs. These receptors were obtained from a human donor in good health (CMV status not recorded). Some clones in this sample may be carry-over from other donors' samples. Each CDR3 is given with its conserved first and last residue. D genes are given only for firm matches. A row's size may be missing; if present it is once, few, many or a size class.

V,D,size,length,J,DNA,CDR3
TRBV2,.,few,11,TRBJ2-1,TGTGCCAGCAGTATAGTCAATGAGCAGTTCTTC,CASSIVNEQFF
TRBV5-4,TRBD1,.,17,TRBJ1-2,TGTGCCAGCAGCCGGGAGAAGGGACAGGGAGCTAACTATGGCTACACCTTC,CASSREKGQGANYGYTF
TRBV7-9,TRBD1,.,16,TRBJ2-1,TGTGCCAGCAGCACGAGGACAGGCGACTCCTACAATGAGCAGTTCTTC,CASSTRTGDSYNEQFF
TRBV5-1,.,few,15,TRBJ2-5,TGCGCCAGCAGCTTGTCCTTCCGCCAAAAAGAGACCCAGTACTTC,CASSLSFRQKETQYF
TRBV6-5,.,many,16,TRBJ2-1,TGTGCCAGCAGTTATACACCAGACCTCTCCTACAATGAGCAGTTCTTC,CASSYTPDLSYNEQFF
TRBV12-3/TRBV12-4,.,many,14,TRBJ2-3,TGTGCCAGCAGTTTAATTTCAATGGCAGATACGCAGTATTTT,CASSLISMADTQYF
TRBV27,.,.,12,TRBJ2-1,TGTGCCAACAGGGAAGGAGGAGGTGAGCAGTTCTTC,CANREGGGEQFF
TRBV10-3,.,.,12,TRBJ2-1,TGTGCCATCAGCCCCAGGGAGGATGAGCAGTTCTTC,CAISPREDEQFF
TRBV7-2,TRBD2,.,16,TRBJ2-7,TGTGCCAGCAGCTCCACAATAGCGGGAGGGGCGGCCGAGCAGTACTTC,CASSSTIAGGAAEQYF
TRBV7-2,TRBD2,many,18,TRBJ2-3,TGTGCCAGCAGCTTAGTGATGTGGCGGGGGGAAGACACAGATACGCAGTATTTT,CASSLVMWRGEDTDTQYF
TRBV6-1,.,few,16,TRBJ2-2,TGTGCCAGCAGTGACGGCCCGGGGGCGAACACCGGGGAGCTGTTTTTT,CASSDGPGANTGELFF
TRBV2,.,.,13,TRBJ1-5,TGTGCCAGCAGTGAGCGGAGTTCTCGGCCCCAGCATTTT,CASSERSSRPQHF
TRBV24-1,.,few,15,TRBJ2-3,TGTGCCACCAGTGATTTTAGGGAAAGCACAGATACGCAGTATTTT,CATSDFRESTDTQYF
TRBV18,TRBD1,many,16,TRBJ2-6,TGTGCCAGCTCACGACAGGGGAGGTCTGGGGCCAACGTCCTGACTTTC,CASSRQGRSGANVLTF
TRBV6-1,.,.,12,TRBJ1-6,TGTGCCAGCAGCCGCAAAGATTCACCCCTCCACTTT,CASSRKDSPLHF
TRBV2,.,many,11,TRBJ2-1,TGTGCCAGCAGTGTCCTCGGTGAGCAGTTCTTC,CASSVLGEQFF
TRBV7-8,.,.,15,TRBJ1-4,TGTGCCAGCAGCTTAGGTAGACGGGCCTCCGGAAAACTGTTTTTT,CASSLGRRASGKLFF
TRBV13,.,once,13,TRBJ2-5,TGTGCCAGCAGCTCCGCCAGGGTGGAGACCCAGTACTTC,CASSSARVETQYF
TRBV7-6,.,few,14,TRBJ1-2,TGTGCCAGCAGCGTAGGGAGATCTACCTATGGCTACACCTTC,CASSVGRSTYGYTF
TRBV6-1,TRBD2,many,14,TRBJ2-1,TGTGCCAGCAGTAAGGGACTACCAACCAATGAGCAGTTCTTC,CASSKGLPTNEQFF
TRBV12-3/TRBV12-4,.,many,13,TRBJ2-7,TGTGCCAGCAGACCGGGGGGCGGGAACGAGCAGTACTTC,CASRPGGGNEQYF
TRBV7-2,.,many,15,TRBJ2-1,TGTGCCAGCAGCTTAGCTGGGGGCGAAGATGCTGAGCAGTTCTTC,CASSLAGGEDAEQFF
TRBV20-1,TRBD2,once,14,TRBJ2-1,TGCAGTGCGGCAGGACTAGCGGGGACCAATGAGCAGTTCTTC,CSAAGLAGTNEQFF
TRBV5-5,.,.,16,TRBJ2-1,TGTGCCAGCAGCTTGGAAGGGTTGGGCACCTACAATGAGCAGTTCTTC,CASSLEGLGTYNEQFF
TRBV7-2,.,.,14,TRBJ2-7,TGTGCCAGCAGCTTATCGCCCAGGGTCTACGAGCAGTACTTC,CASSLSPRVYEQYF
TRBV5-5,.,few,13,TRBJ2-5,TGTGCCAGCAGCTTTTGGGGGTCTGAGACCCAGTACTTC,CASSFWGSETQYF
TRBV7-2,.,many,15,TRBJ1-5,TGTGCCAGCAGCTCCGAGGCGCAGGGGTTGCAGCCCCAGCATTTT,CASSSEAQGLQPQHF
TRBV2,.,.,13,TRBJ1-5,TGTGCCAGCAGTGAGGCGGGGGACCAGCCCCAGCATTTT,CASSEAGDQPQHF
TRBV20-1,TRBD1,.,13,TRBJ2-5,TGCAGTGCTAGACGACAGGGACAAGAGACCCAGTACTTC,CSARRQGQETQYF
TRBV7-6,TRBD2,many,16,TRBJ2-1,TGTGCCAGCAGCTTCTGGAGCGGGAGCTCCTACAATGAGCAGTTCTTC,CASSFWSGSSYNEQFF
TRBV10-3,.,few,14,TRBJ1-2,TGTGCCATCAGTGCCTTACAGGAGAACTATGGCTACACCTTC,CAISALQENYGYTF
TRBV7-8,.,many,16,TRBJ1-5,TGTGCCAGCAGCTCAAGAACCCGTCCCGCGGGTCAGCCCCAGCATTTT,CASSSRTRPAGQPQHF
TRBV7-9,.,few,13,TRBJ1-1,TGTGCCAGCAGTCCGGGGGGACACTACGAAGCTTTCTTT,CASSPGGHYEAFF
TRBV5-5,TRBD1,.,14,TRBJ2-7,TGTGCCAGCCGTCCCGGGACAGGGGCCGGCGAGCAGTACTTC,CASRPGTGAGEQYF
TRBV27,.,.,16,TRBJ1-5,TGTGCCAGCAGTCCGTACTCAGGGGATAGCAATCAGCCCCAGCATTTT,CASSPYSGDSNQPQHF
TRBV29-1,TRBD2,.,13,TRBJ2-7,TGCAGCGCGATACTAGCGGGAGTAGACGAGCAGTACTTC,CSAILAGVDEQYF
TRBV2,.,.,14,TRBJ2-5,TGTGCCAGCAAGGGCGACAGCGGCCGAGAGACCCAGTACTTC,CASKGDSGRETQYF
TRBV18,.,many,13,TRBJ2-1,TGTGCCAGCTCACAGGGTAGGAACAATGAGCAGTTCTTC,CASSQGRNNEQFF
TRBV7-2,.,many,14,TRBJ2-7,TGTGCCAGCAGCATCAGGGGCGTTGGCTACGAGCAGTACTTC,CASSIRGVGYEQYF
TRBV3-1,.,.,14,TRBJ2-3,TGTGCCAGCAGCCAAGAAAGTGGCAGTTACACGCAGTATTTT,CASSQESGSYTQYF
TRBV7-9,.,.,14,TRBJ2-3,TGTGCCAGCAGCCGGGGACTCTACACAGATACGCAGTATTTT,CASSRGLYTDTQYF
TRBV28,TRBD2,.,17,TRBJ2-1,TGTGCCAGCAGCTTAACGGGTTGGGCTAGCGGGGGTAATGAGCAGTTCTTC,CASSLTGWASGGNEQFF
TRBV7-2,.,many,16,TRBJ2-5,TGTGCCAGCAGCCAAGGGTGGGGGGAGTTGTGGGAGACCCAGTACTTC,CASSQGWGELWETQYF
TRBV20-1,.,few,12,TRBJ2-1,TGCAGCTCGCGGGCCGCACTCAATGAGCAGTTCTTC,CSSRAALNEQFF
TRBV4-3,.,few,13,TRBJ1-1,TGCGCCAGCAGCACAGGGATGAACACTGAAGCTTTCTTT,CASSTGMNTEAFF
TRBV4-3,.,few,14,TRBJ1-1,TGCGCCAGCAGTCATGGGGGGGCAAACACTGAAGCTTTCTTT,CASSHGGANTEAFF
TRBV5-1,.,few,15,TRBJ2-7,TGCGCCAGCAGCTTGGTCGTAGCGAGCTCCTACGAGCAGTACTTC,CASSLVVASSYEQYF
TRBV12-3/TRBV12-4,.,few,14,TRBJ2-2,TGTGCCAGCAGACCGGACTCGAACACCGGGGAGCTGTTTTTT,CASRPDSNTGELFF
TRBV20-1,.,.,13,TRBJ1-6,TGCAGTGCCGGGGACGGGGGAGATTCACCCCTCCACTTT,CSAGDGGDSPLHF
TRBV12-3/TRBV12-4,.,.,14,TRBJ2-1,TGTGCCAGCAGTAGGGACGGGGGTTGGAATGAGCAGTTCTTC,CASSRDGGWNEQFF
TRBV5-6,.,.,14,TRBJ2-5,TGTGCCACTGGGGCAGGGACGCGTCTAGAGACCCAGTACTTC,CATGAGTRLETQYF
TRBV6-2/TRBV6-3,TRBD2,few,16,TRBJ2-5,TGTGCCACCAACAACCTCCTTGGCGGGGGCCAAGAGACCCAGTACTTC,CATNNLLGGGQETQYF